A selection of T cell receptor beta chains follows, all from one sample in a study of blood T cell repertoires in COVID-19. The protocol was immunoSEQ multiplex PCR, while the TCRdb copy is restricted to in-frame clones and leaves out a portion. The sample has 240,000 or so clones; 86% are singletons. The sample taken for sequencing was peripheral blood. All receptors derive from an elderly man with acute or convalescent COVID-19. Both conserved end residues are part of each CDR3. The D gene is left open where the match is weak. Size is stated for part of the rows, as once, few or many counts, or as a class when the clone is expanded.

D	V	J	size	DNA	CDR3
.	TRBV5-1	TRBJ1-2	.	TGCGCCAGCAGCTTGGGTTCTATAGTGAATGGCTACACCTTC	CASSLGSIVNGYTF
TRBD1	TRBV28	TRBJ2-1	once	TGTGCCAGCACCTCGGGACAGGACCGCTACAATGAGCAGTTCTTC	CASTSGQDRYNEQFF
TRBD2	TRBV28	TRBJ2-3	once	TGTGCCAGCAGTTCGGGGGGAGGGGGCACAGATACGCAGTATTTT	CASSSGGGGTDTQYF
.	TRBV15	TRBJ2-7	.	TGTGCCACCAGCAGAGATAGAGACAGACTAGCCTACGAGCAGTACTTC	CATSRDRDRLAYEQYF
.	TRBV7-7	TRBJ1-5	.	TGTGCTAGCAGCTTAGGATCCAGGGCCTATAATCAGCCCCAGCATTTT	CASSLGSRAYNQPQHF
.	TRBV12-3/TRBV12-4	TRBJ1-5	.	TGTGCCAGCAGTTTAGGCGGGGATCAGCCCCAGCATTTT	CASSLGGDQPQHF
TRBD1	TRBV7-2	TRBJ1-2	.	TGTGCCAGCAGCCCTCTTAGGACAGGGCAGGGGGGCTACACCTTC	CASSPLRTGQGGYTF
.	TRBV3-1/TRBV3-2	TRBJ2-2	.	TGTGCCAGCAGCCAACGAGGGTGGGGCACCGGGGAGCTGTTTTTT	CASSQRGWGTGELFF
.	TRBV5-1	TRBJ2-4	.	TGCGCCAGCAGCTTGGCCGGGTTAGACATTCAGTACTTC	CASSLAGLDIQYF
.	TRBV6-6	TRBJ1-1	.	TGTGCCAGCAGTCTCAGCGGAAACACTGAAGCTTTCTTT	CASSLSGNTEAFF
TRBD1	TRBV2	TRBJ1-2	.	TGTGCCAGCAAGATCGGGACAGACTATGGCTACACCTTC	CASKIGTDYGYTF
.	TRBV5-1	TRBJ2-7	.	TGCGCCAGCAGCTTGGGGGGGGTCCACGAGCAGTACTTC	CASSLGGVHEQYF
.	TRBV10-2	TRBJ1-4	.	TGCGCCAGCAGTCAGGGACTCCCCGGTGAAAAACTGTTTTTT	CASSQGLPGEKLFF
TRBD1	TRBV3-1/TRBV3-2	TRBJ1-6	.	TGTGCCAGCAGCCGGACAGGGGGAAATTCACCCCTCCACTTT	CASSRTGGNSPLHF
.	TRBV11-1	TRBJ1-1	.	TGTGCCGGCAGCCAAACCTACCAGAACACTGAAGCTTTCTTT	CAGSQTYQNTEAFF
.	TRBV6-5	TRBJ1-4	.	TGTGCCAGCAGTTACTCAGGGGCTAATGAAAAACTGTTTTTT	CASSYSGANEKLFF
TRBD2	TRBV5-1	TRBJ2-3	.	TGCGCCAGCAGCGGCACTGGGACTAGCGGGAGAGGGGCAGATACGCAGTATTTT	CASSGTGTSGRGADTQYF
.	TRBV18	TRBJ1-5	few	TGTGCCAGCTCACCACCGGGTCGGGGGAGCAATCAGCCCCAGCATTTT	CASSPPGRGSNQPQHF
.	TRBV4-3	TRBJ1-6	.	TGCGCCAGCAGCCAAGATACAGGCTATGGTTCACCCCTCCACTTT	CASSQDTGYGSPLHF
.	TRBV7-2	TRBJ2-3	.	TGTGCCAGCAGCCTTACAGGGTCAGATACGCAGTATTTT	CASSLTGSDTQYF
TRBD2	TRBV5-1	TRBJ2-2	.	TGCGCCAGCAGCGCCGCGACTAGCGGGGGAACCGGGGAGCTGTTTTTT	CASSAATSGGTGELFF
.	TRBV6-1	TRBJ1-6	.	TGTGCCAGCAGTCTACTGGAGGCCGCTAATTCACCCCTCCACTTT	CASSLLEAANSPLHF
.	TRBV6-2/TRBV6-3	TRBJ2-7	.	TGTGCCAGCAGTGGGGCTTCCTACGAGCAGTACTTC	CASSGASYEQYF
TRBD1	TRBV9	TRBJ2-7	.	TGTGCCAGCAGCCCCTCAGGACAGGGGTTCTACGAGCAGTACTTC	CASSPSGQGFYEQYF
.	TRBV28	TRBJ1-4	.	TGTGCCAGCAGTTTACGCCGAGGTCGAGAGGAAAAACTGTTTTTT	CASSLRRGREEKLFF
.	TRBV5-1	TRBJ1-1	.	TGCGCCAGCAGCAATCCCGGGTCCGGAACTTTTGAAGCTTTCTTT	CASSNPGSGTFEAFF
TRBD1	TRBV9	TRBJ2-2	once	TGTGCCAGCAGCGTAGGGCAGGGGGACACCGGGGAGCTGTTTTTT	CASSVGQGDTGELFF
.	TRBV2	TRBJ1-6	once	TGTGCCAGCAGTGAAAGGGTAGCAGGAGGTTCACCCCTCCACTTT	CASSERVAGGSPLHF
TRBD1	TRBV9	TRBJ2-5	.	TGTGCCAGCAGCGTAACCGGGACAGGGGACCAAGAGACCCAGTACTTC	CASSVTGTGDQETQYF
.	TRBV14	TRBJ2-5	.	TGTGCCAGCAGCCACCTCGGACAGTATCAAGAGACCCAGTACTTC	CASSHLGQYQETQYF
.	TRBV15	TRBJ1-5	.	TGTGCCACCAGCAGGATTGGGGGGGCCAATCAGCCCCAGCATTTT	CATSRIGGANQPQHF
.	TRBV28	TRBJ2-7	.	TGTGCCAGCAGTCCCCTGGCGGGAAGCTCCTACGAGCAGTACTTC	CASSPLAGSSYEQYF
TRBD2	TRBV9	TRBJ2-1	.	TGTGCCAGCAGCCCAAACCTAGCGGGGGGTCATGAGCAGTTCTTC	CASSPNLAGGHEQFF
.	TRBV2	TRBJ2-3	.	TGTGCCAGCAGTTCCTTAGCGGGCACAGATACGCAGTATTTT	CASSSLAGTDTQYF